This TCR beta chain was recovered during a study of blood T cell repertoires in COVID-19. Participants spanned ages about 18 to 100 years and resided in over 20 US areas. Cohort 3 donors counted as recovered after two negative PCRs, clearance, or resolved symptoms. Methods used by the authors: Counts of nucleated cells, estimated from reference gene primer amplification, were obtained. TCRdb's table, derived via immunoSEQ multiplex PCR, lists solely in-frame clones and lacks some. V and J calls and clone size follow that table, whereas D and trimming were derived from the DNA. The profile shows about 410,000 clones, roughly 88% of them singletons. The germline V gene has CDR1 GTSNPN and CDR2 SVGIG (reference sequence). Trimming took 2 bases from V and 15 from J; bases not matched to a gene: 7. The CDR3 totals 12 residues.

The TCR was taken from a man aged 18 to 29 who had recovered from COVID-19. The chain couples TRBV30 to TRBJ2-1; 10 nucleotides align to TRBD2. The specimen sequenced was PBMCs or T cells enriched from blood (not recorded which). DNA of the CDR3: TGTGCCTGGAGTAACCAGCGGGGGGGGCCGTTCTTC. Protein product: CAWSNQRGGPFF.